Presented here are 21 T cell receptor beta chains from one specimen sequenced in a study of immune heterogeneity within non-small cell lung tumors. Bulk tumor genomic DNA constituted the template, at around 600 ng per sample. Biopsy collection occurred during surgery, with several far-apart biopsies per primary tumor. Curative surgery was undertaken by patients, who had untreated, newly diagnosed non-small cell lung cancer. The authors amplified TCR beta CDR3 by multiplex PCR with 32 V and 13 J primers. A single record per CDR3 protein comes from TCRdb applying MiXCR to the multiplex PCR reads. Among about 2,100 distinct CDR3 sequences listed, about 25% were seen once. The specimen was lung tumor tissue. Receptors originate from a man between 60 and 70 years old with non-small cell lung cancer.

This clonotype is classed as large. The rearrangement joins TRBV6-1 to TRBJ2-3, with D perhaps given as TRBD1 or TRBD2 (5 bases each). The CDR3 is 15 amino acids. The V end lost 11 bases, the J end lost 0 bases, and 18 bases lay between the germline ends. CDR1 and CDR2 from the germline V gene are MNHNS and SASEGT. The CDR3 reads CAPQPGATSTDTQYF. CDR3 DNA sequence: TGTGCCCCCCAACCCGGGGCGACTAGCACAGATACGCAGTATTTT.

To note about this clonotype: A much larger clone lies one base from this, so it may be a read error. The V and J genes are TRBV18 and TRBJ2-2, with a tentative D call TRBD2 (6 bases). CDR3 length equals 13 residues. In germline, CDR1 is KGHSH, CDR2 LQKENI. The CDR3 sequence is CASSPRQTGGLFF. In DNA, the CDR3 is TGTGCCAGCTCACCGCGGCAGACCGGGGGGCTGTTTTTT.

This clonotype is judged medium-sized. This sequence joins TRBV7-6 and TRBJ2-3; TRBD2 aligns across 13 bases. Germline V gene data show CDR1 as SGHVS and CDR2 as FNYEAQ. V dropped 1 base and J dropped 2; count of bases not matched to a gene: 6. The CDR3 extends over 18 amino acids. In DNA form, the CDR3 reads TGTGCCAGCAGCTTAGGACTAGCGGGAGGACAACTCACAGATACGCAGTATTTT. Its translation is CASSLGLAGGQLTDTQYF.

By sample fraction, this clonotype is medium-sized. The CDR3 loop reads CASNPGGFRDIKPKAFF. The CDR3 DNA reads as TGTGCCAGCAATCCAGGCGGTTTCCGGGACATCAAACCGAAAGCTTTCTTT. The chain employs TRBV6-1 and TRBJ1-1, with TRBD1 as a possible D gene (6 bases). The CDR3 is made up of 17 amino acids. V lost 7 bases, J lost 9 bases, and 30 bases lay in between. The germline gives CDR1 MNHNS, CDR2 SASEGT.

This clonotype was observed a handful of times. The chain recombines TRBV20-1 with TRBJ2-5; D may correspond to TRBD1 or TRBD2 (6 bases each). With 1 base removed from V and 5 bases from J, the gap between germline ends came to 14 bases. The CDR3 consists of 14 residues. Germline CDR1 is DFQATT and CDR2 is SNEGSKA (reference sequence). This CDR3 is CSARVGGGQETQYF. CDR3 DNA: TGCAGTGCTAGAGTTGGAGGGGGGCAGGAGACCCAGTACTTC.

This clonotype is categorized as medium-sized. The CDR3 coding sequence is TGCAGTGCTAGGCACCGGGACAGGGTGGAGTATGGCTACACCTTC. Protein product: CSARHRDRVEYGYTF. This chain links TRBV20-1 with TRBJ1-2; 9 nucleotides agree with TRBD1. V was clipped by 3 bases and J by 5 bases; unmatched bases: 10. CDR3 length: 15 residues. The V gene's germline CDR1 is DFQATT and CDR2 SNEGSKA (reference sequence).

By share of the sample, this clonotype is medium-sized. The chain has TRBV20-1 and TRBJ2-7; 8 nucleotides match TRBD2. V lost 0 bases to trimming and J lost 1 base; unmatched junction nucleotides: 8. This CDR3 spans 16 amino acids. Germline CDR1 reads DFQATT; CDR2 reads SNEGSKA (reference sequence). CDR3 sequence (DNA): TGCAGTGCTAGAGATCGGGCTAGCGGGCTTTCCTACGAGCAGTACTTC. Amino acids: CSARDRASGLSYEQYF.

This clonotype is medium-sized by share. The V and J genes are TRBV20-1 and TRBJ1-2, with 11 nucleotides matching TRBD1. Trimming took 0 bases from V and 8 from J; bases not matched to a gene: 2. Germline loops: CDR1 DFQATT, CDR2 SNEGSKA (reference sequence). This CDR3 is 13 amino acids long. CDR3 protein: CSARDGTGGGYTF. For the CDR3, the DNA is TGCAGTGCTAGAGATGGGACAGGGGGGGGCTACACCTTC.

This chain uses TRBV11-2 with TRBJ2-1, with D unclear. Germline V lookup: CDR1 SGHAT, CDR2 FQNNGV. CDR3 length: 13 residues. Deletions cut 2 bases from V and 6 bases from J, with 8 bases between. The CDR3 region has the DNA TGTGCCAGCAGCTTAAGTTCCGTCAATGAGCAGTTCTTC. Translation gives CASSLSSVNEQFF.

By sample fraction, this clonotype is medium-sized. This chain joins TRBV20-1 and TRBJ2-7; D not resolved. CDR1 and CDR2 from the germline V gene are DFQATT and SNEGSKA (reference sequence). V was clipped by 0 bases and J by 6 bases, with 15 bases between them. The CDR3 is made up of 14 amino acids. The CDR3 DNA reads as TGCAGTGCTAGAGATTCTAGAGGAGTCGCCGAGCAGTACTTC. Protein: CSARDSRGVAEQYF.

The rearrangement joins TRBV12-3 or TRBV12-4 to TRBJ1-1, with 8 bases matching TRBD1. Trimming cost V 6 bases and J 8 bases; bases outside gene matches: 14. The CDR3 consists of 15 residues. The CDR3 DNA is TGTGCCAGCAGACTCACAGGGGGGAGGTTTGAAGAAGCTTTCTTT. Its protein is CASRLTGGRFEEAFF.

This clonotype has just a few counts. This chain joins TRBV28 and TRBJ2-7; weak D call: TRBD1 (6 bases). The V end lost 6 bases, the J end lost 1 base, and 22 bases lay between the germline ends. CDR3 size: 17 residues. The V gene's germline CDR1 is MDHEN and CDR2 SYDVKM. As DNA, the CDR3 is TGTGCCAGCAGCCTGACCGTACAGGGCCTAATATCCTACGAGCAGTACTTC. Its translation: CASSLTVQGLISYEQYF. Supplemented by reference TRBV28 and TRBJ2-7, the full variable domain reads DVKVTQSSRYLVKRTGEKVFLECVQDMDHENMFWYRQDPGLGLRLIYFSYDVKMKEKGDIPEGYSVSREKKERFSLILESASTNQTSMYLCASSLTVQGLISYEQYFGPGTRLTVT.

Within the sample, this clonotype is large. This chain links TRBV5-1 with TRBJ1-5; D not certain. The germline V gene has CDR1 SGHRS and CDR2 YFSETQ. The CDR3 sequence is 15 residues long. Trimming removed 1 base at V and 2 bases at J, with 10 bases between. CDR3 protein: CASSLRGGRNQPQHF. CDR3 coding DNA: TGCGCCAGCAGCTTGCGTGGCGGACGCAATCAGCCCCAGCATTTT.

This clonotype occurred a few times. The chain joins TRBV18 to TRBJ2-1; D not certain. The length of the CDR3 is 13 residues. The V and J ends lost 2 bases and 4 bases respectively, with 6 bases between them. Germline loops: CDR1 KGHSH, CDR2 LQKENI. Written as DNA, the CDR3 is TGTGCCAGCTCACCAGGAAGTTACAATGAGCAGTTCTTC. It codes for CASSPGSYNEQFF.

About this clonotype itself: Since a much larger clone is just one base distant, this may be a read error. The chain links TRBV15 to TRBJ1-2; maybe TRBD1 (5 bases). Trimming left V 2 bases short and J 10 bases short, with 14 bases between. The CDR3 has 13 residues. Germline CDR1 LNHNV, CDR2 YYDKDF (reference sequence). This chain's CDR3 is CATSRREGIVYTF. CDR3 nucleotides: TGTGCCACCAGCAGACGTGAGGGGATCGTCTACACCTTC.

The chain has TRBV19 and TRBJ2-1, with 8 bases aligning to TRBD2. This CDR3 region has 15 residues. Trimming cost V 5 bases and J 4 bases; bases outside gene matches: 7. Germline V gives CDR1 LNHDA, CDR2 SQIVND (reference sequence). The CDR3 sequence: CASSLAGLSYNEQFF. CDR3 bases: TGTGCCAGTAGTCTAGCGGGCCTCTCTTACAATGAGCAGTTCTTC.

The chain joins TRBV7-9 to TRBJ2-7; the D gene is possibly TRBD2 (5 bases). This CDR3 has 13 amino acids. V was clipped by 2 bases and J by 7 bases, with 12 bases between them. CDR1 is SEHNR, CDR2 FQNEAQ, per germline (reference sequence). The CDR3 region is CASSLTLSGEQYF. The CDR3 DNA sequence: TGTGCCAGCAGCTTAACCCTCTCGGGGGAGCAGTACTTC.

This chain uses TRBV6-2 or TRBV6-3 with TRBJ1-5; 8 bases are a match to TRBD1. The V gene's germline CDR1 is MNHEY and CDR2 SVGEGT. The CDR3 runs 17 residues. V was clipped by 6 bases and J by 2 bases; unmatched bases: 12. CDR3 loop: CASSRGAGGAGNQPQHF. CDR3 sequence (DNA): TGTGCCAGCAGCCGAGGGGCAGGGGGCGCGGGCAATCAGCCCCAGCATTTT.

This clonotype was detected only a few times. The chain has TRBV6-4 and TRBJ2-2, with TRBD2 identical over 13 bases. V lost 2 bases, J lost 7 bases, and 4 bases stayed unmatched. The germline V gene encodes CDR1 MRHNA and CDR2 SNTAGT. The CDR3 has 16 amino acids. CDR3 bases: TGTGCCAGCAGTGACGGACTAGCGGGAGAACACGGGGAGCTGTTTTTT. Residues: CASSDGLAGEHGELFF.

The chain employs TRBV9 and TRBJ1-1; D unresolved. Germline V gives CDR1 SGDLS, CDR2 YYNGEE. CDR3 size: 14 residues. The V end lost 2 bases, the J end lost 1 base, and 9 bases lay between the germline ends. The CDR3 DNA is TGTGCCAGCAGCGTTACCGATACGAACACTGAAGCTTTCTTT. This translates into CASSVTDTNTEAFF.

This clonotype was recorded a few times. This rearrangement joins TRBV5-5 to TRBJ2-1; D may be TRBD1 or TRBD2 (5 bases each). Germline V gene sequence: CDR1 SGHKS, CDR2 YYEKEE (reference sequence). The CDR3 extends over 12 amino acids. Trimming pared 2 bases from V and 7 bases from J, leaving 7 bases between. CDR3 nucleotides: TGTGCCAGCAGCTTCAGGGAGAATGAGCAGTTCTTC. It encodes CASSFRENEQFF.